This entry concerns a single T cell receptor (beta chain). The antigen is undetermined. Measured with immunoSEQ multiplex PCR; TCRdb has only the in-frame clones, and not every one. The table shows under 90,000 clones, with roughly 78% occurring only once. The data derive from a study of a mutant IDH1 vaccine in newly diagnosed glioma. Study as a whole: Patients' prior therapy spanned radiotherapy, temozolomide, or both; most underwent both. Study conclusions and caveats: Evidence of vaccine-induced immune responses was documented in approximately 93% of patients. Seemingly, pseudoprogression had no relation to changes in the top peripheral T cell clonotypes.

The CDR3 has 16 amino acids. The germline gives CDR1 MGHRA, CDR2 YSYEKL. Germline trimming cut 2 bases from V and 4 bases from J; bases unmatched to any gene: 10. Time point meaning: baseline, week 1 (first vaccination visit). Treatment reported: pre-vaccination baseline after standard-of-care therapy. The TCR sequence derives from a man in his fifties with glioma. The sequenced sample was PBMCs, obtained from a glioma patient treated with radiotherapy, temozolomide or both. The V gene is TRBV4-1, the J gene TRBJ1-2, with 7 bases matching TRBD1. The CDR3 sequence is CASSQIEDRFSYGYTF. For the CDR3, the DNA is TGCGCCAGCAGCCAAATCGAGGACAGGTTCAGCTATGGCTACACCTTC.